Presented here are 20 T cell receptor beta chains from one specimen sequenced in a study of human T cells and chemical hapten exposure. Time point indicated: patch test 1, 2 weeks after DPC sensitization. Treatment denoted: therapeutic diphenylcyclopropenone sensitization with weekly scalp DPC. TCRdb re-analysed the RACE reads in MiXCR, keeping a single row per CDR3 protein. The sample contains some 400,000 distinct CDR3 sequences, approximately 5.1% of which appear only once. Source: whole blood, taken in connection with sensitization to the hapten diphenylcyclopropenone (DPC). The receptors stem from a woman aged 45-65 years with alopecia areata. Some clones in this sample may be carry-over from other donors' samples.

In this sample, this clonotype turned up many times. The genes are TRBV7-2 and TRBJ2-3, with 7 nucleotides matching TRBD2. Germline CDR1 reads SGHTA; CDR2 reads FQGNSA. The CDR3 is 17 amino acids. J was trimmed by 0 bases and V by 0 bases; bases with no gene match: 6. The CDR3 sequence is CASSLAWLAASTDTQYF. The CDR3 DNA reads as TGTGCCAGCAGCTTAGCCTGGCTAGCGGCTAGCACAGATACGCAGTATTTT.

The rearrangement joins TRBV7-9 to TRBJ1-5; D not certain. V lost 9 bases and J 2 bases, leaving 8 bases between the germline ends. This CDR3 has 12 residues. Germline CDR1 and CDR2: SEHNR and FQNEAQ (reference sequence). CDR3 residues: CASGEGNQPQHF. The CDR3 region has the DNA TGTGCCAGTGGGGAGGGCAATCAGCCCCAGCATTTT.

V is TRBV6-1 and J is TRBJ1-3, with 7 bases aligning to TRBD1. The V and J ends lost 2 bases and 7 bases, in that order; junction bases with no gene match: 8. CDR1 is MNHNS and CDR2 is SASEGT in the germline V gene. The CDR3 is made up of 15 amino acids. CDR3 sequence (DNA): TGTGCCAGCAGTGAAAGGGACAGACTACGGAACACCATATATTTT. This translates into CASSERDRLRNTIYF.

This clonotype was detected ten times or more. The chain recombines TRBV5-1 with TRBJ2-1; the D gene could be TRBD1 or TRBD2 (6 bases each). The germline gives CDR1 SGHRS, CDR2 YFSETQ. V was clipped by 2 bases and J by 0 bases, with 12 bases between them. This CDR3 comprises 16 residues. The CDR3 bases are TGCGCCAGCAGCTTCGACGGAGGGGGCTCCTACAATGAGCAGTTCTTC. It yields the protein CASSFDGGGSYNEQFF.

This clonotype was observed a few times. The rearrangement joins TRBV7-2 to TRBJ1-4, with TRBD1 as a possible D gene (6 bases). The CDR3 consists of 13 residues. CDR1 and CDR2 from the germline V gene are SGHTA and FQGNSA. Between the trimmed V and J ends, which lost 5 bases and 11 bases, there was a span of 15 bases. CDR3 in DNA: TGTGCCAGCAGCCGGGTGGGGGCAGCTAAACTGTTTTTT. Protein sequence: CASSRVGAAKLFF.

This chain joins TRBV5-1 and TRBJ2-2, with D tentatively TRBD1 (6 bases). CDR3 length: 15 amino acids. Germline values: CDR1 SGHRS, CDR2 YFSETQ. V was clipped by 7 bases and J by 1 base, with 14 bases between them. The DNA of the CDR3 is TGCGCCAGCTGTCCCGGGACATTGAACACCGGGGAGCTGTTTTTT. As protein: CASCPGTLNTGELFF.

In this sample, this clonotype turned up many times. The chain employs TRBV28 and TRBJ2-7; 7 bases agree with TRBD2. The CDR3 runs 14 residues. V lost 2 bases to trimming and J lost 2 bases; unmatched junction nucleotides: 3. Germline CDR1 and CDR2: MDHEN and SYDVKM. The CDR3 reads CASSLIGTTYEQYF. DNA of the CDR3: TGTGCCAGCAGTTTAATCGGGACTACCTACGAGCAGTACTTC.

The chain uses TRBV14 and TRBJ1-1; D remains unclear. The V end was cut by 4 bases, the J end by 6 bases, with 12 bases between. Germline V gene data show CDR1 as SGHDN and CDR2 as FVKESK. The CDR3 extends over 13 amino acids. CDR3 amino acids: CASSPSGRPEAFF. In DNA, the CDR3 is TGTGCCAGCAGCCCATCGGGGAGGCCTGAAGCTTTCTTT.

This clonotype was recorded at least ten times. The CDR3: CASSRSTSGYEQYF. In DNA, the CDR3 is TGTGCCAGCAGTCGCTCGACATCCGGCTACGAGCAGTACTTC. The chain couples TRBV27 to TRBJ2-7; the D is unclear. The V and J ends lost 5 bases and 3 bases respectively, with 14 bases between them. The CDR3 extends over 14 amino acids. CDR1 and CDR2 (germline): MNHEY, SMNVEV (reference sequence).

This clonotype was counted ten times or more. The chain employs TRBV7-2 and TRBJ1-2; the match to TRBD1 covers 10 bases. Losses at the gene ends were 5 bases for V and 6 bases for J; bases not matched to a gene: 6. This CDR3 region has 14 residues. The germline gives CDR1 SGHTA, CDR2 FQGNSA. CDR3 region: CASSRKGTGDGYTF. The CDR3 bases are TGTGCCAGCAGCCGAAAAGGGACAGGGGATGGCTACACCTTC.

In its sample, this clonotype was seen many times. V and J are TRBV5-4 and TRBJ2-7, with a possible D match to TRBD1 (5 bases). The CDR3 spans 14 residues. V lost 4 bases to trimming and J lost 1 base, with 12 bases between them. Germline V lookup: CDR1 SGHNT, CDR2 YYREEE (reference sequence). Here the CDR3 DNA reads TGTGCCAGCAGCCCTGCGGCAGGGTCCTACGAGCAGTACTTC. Translated, it gives CASSPAAGSYEQYF.

The chain uses TRBV19 and TRBJ1-6; the D gene is possibly TRBD1 (5 bases). V was shortened by 5 bases and J by 5 bases, with 13 bases between the two germline ends. The CDR3 loop spans 15 amino acids. The germline V gene encodes CDR1 LNHDA and CDR2 SQIVND (reference sequence). The CDR3 here is CASSGGTADNSPLHF. The CDR3 DNA reads TGTGCCAGTAGTGGCGGGACGGCTGATAATTCACCCCTCCACTTT.

This clonotype was counted a few times. This chain joins TRBV5-1 and TRBJ2-3, with 8 bases fitting TRBD2. V was pared by 7 bases and J by 2 bases, with 6 bases of the junction left unmatched. The CDR3 runs 14 residues. Per the germline V gene, CDR1 is SGHRS and CDR2 is YFSETQ. This chain's CDR3 is CASAAGGATDTQYF. The CDR3, as DNA: TGCGCCAGCGCGGCGGGGGGCGCCACAGATACGCAGTATTTT. The full variable domain, rest sourced from reference TRBV5-1 and TRBJ2-3, is KAGVTQTPRYLIKTRGQQVTLSCSPISGHRSVSWYQQTPGQGLQFLFEYFSETQRNKGNFPGRFSGRQFSNSRSEMNVSTLELGDSALYLCASAAGGATDTQYFGPGTRLTVL.

The table lists this clonotype with a few counts. The gene calls are TRBV7-4 and TRBJ1-5; 7 bases align to TRBD1. The germline V gene encodes CDR1 SGHVT and CDR2 SQSDAQ. Losses at the gene ends were 4 bases for V and 9 bases for J; bases not matched to a gene: 12. The CDR3 covers 15 residues. The CDR3 sequence: CASSSQGETGRPQHF. CDR3 bases: TGTGCCAGCAGCTCCCAGGGGGAGACCGGGCGGCCCCAGCATTTT.

This clonotype was detected many times. This chain links TRBV10-3 with TRBJ2-3; D possibly corresponds to TRBD2 (6 bases). This CDR3 is built from 13 residues. Germline CDR1 ENHRY, CDR2 SYGVKD. V gave up 2 bases and J gave up 3 bases, with 6 bases separating them. The CDR3 bases are TGTGCCATCAGTGAGGCGGGGACAGATACGCAGTATTTT. This translates into CAISEAGTDTQYF.

This clonotype was observed a handful of times. J is TRBJ1-1 and V is TRBV7-9, with 12 bases that match TRBD1. The CDR3 consists of 17 residues. Germline V gene data show CDR1 as SEHNR and CDR2 as FQNEAQ (reference sequence). Losses at the gene ends were 11 bases for V and 7 bases for J; bases not matched to a gene: 20. For the CDR3, the DNA is TGTGCCGCCAGGAAAAATTTCCGGGACAGGGGGCTAGATGAAGCTTTCTTT. Protein product: CAARKNFRDRGLDEAFF.

V usage is TRBV5-5 and J usage is TRBJ2-7; the D is unclear. This CDR3 region has 14 residues. From germline, CDR1 is SGHKS and CDR2 YYEKEE (reference sequence). V lost 4 bases and J 4 bases, leaving 15 bases between the germline ends. The DNA of the CDR3 is TGTGCCAGCAGCCCCTTAGTCTTCGGTTACGAGCAGTACTTC. It yields the protein CASSPLVFGYEQYF.

The CDR3 loop is CASTPLRSGANVLTF. As DNA, the CDR3 is TGTGCCAGCACCCCCCTGCGGTCTGGGGCCAACGTCCTGACTTTC. The V and J genes are TRBV6-2 or TRBV6-3 and TRBJ2-6; D uncertain. Germline V gives CDR1 MNHEY, CDR2 SVGEGT. CDR3 length equals 15 residues. With 7 bases removed from V and 1 base from J, the gap between germline ends came to 11 bases.

This clonotype showed up many times. This sequence joins TRBV7-8 and TRBJ2-3; D is unresolved. CDR3 length equals 12 residues. Trimming took 6 bases from V and 4 from J, leaving 8 bases between them. Germline V gene data show CDR1 as SGHVS and CDR2 as FQNEAQ. CDR3 region: CASSFQADTQYF. In nucleotides, the CDR3 is TGTGCCAGCAGTTTCCAAGCAGATACGCAGTATTTT.

This clonotype was recorded many times. The chain uses TRBV2 and TRBJ1-4; 7 bases match TRBD1. The CDR3 consists of 14 residues. Germline assignment: CDR1 SNHLY and CDR2 FYNNEI. Germline trimming cut 4 bases from V and 4 bases from J; bases unmatched to any gene: 3. The CDR3 sequence is CASSVQGGNEKLFF. Here the CDR3 DNA reads TGTGCCAGCAGTGTGCAGGGGGGTAATGAAAAACTGTTTTTT.